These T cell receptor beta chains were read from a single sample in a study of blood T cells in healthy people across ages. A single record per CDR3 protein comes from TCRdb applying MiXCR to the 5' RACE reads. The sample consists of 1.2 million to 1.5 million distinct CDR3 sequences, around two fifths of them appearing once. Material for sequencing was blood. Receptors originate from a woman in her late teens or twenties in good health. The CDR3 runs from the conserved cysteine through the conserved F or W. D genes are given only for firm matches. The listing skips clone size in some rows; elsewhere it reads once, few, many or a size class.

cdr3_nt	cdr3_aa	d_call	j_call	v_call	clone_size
TGTGCCAGCAGCCAAGTAAAAGATACGCAGTATTTT	CASSQVKDTQYF	-	TRBJ2-3	TRBV3-1	few
TGTGCCAGCTCAGTCCCGGGACAGGGTCGGCAAGAGACCCAGTACTTC	CASSVPGQGRQETQYF	TRBD1	TRBJ2-5	TRBV18	-
TGTGCCAGCAGGCCGGGAGGCCCTGAAGCTTTCTTT	CASRPGGPEAFF	-	TRBJ1-1	TRBV6-2/TRBV6-3	-
TGCGCCAGCGGAGAGGGGGACTATGGCTACACCTTC	CASGEGDYGYTF	-	TRBJ1-2	TRBV5-1	-
TGTGCCAGCGAGCCTAACACTGAAGCTTTCTTT	CASEPNTEAFF	-	TRBJ1-1	TRBV7-9	few
TGTGCCAGCAGCTTAGCGCCCATCGGGAGGGCCTACAATGAGCAGTTCTTC	CASSLAPIGRAYNEQFF	TRBD2	TRBJ2-1	TRBV7-8	-
TGTGCCAGCAGCGTAAGAGAGTGGACAGATACGCAGTATTTT	CASSVREWTDTQYF	-	TRBJ2-3	TRBV9	-
TGTGCCAGCAGCCCGCTGGACAGGGATCGCACAGATACGCAGTATTTT	CASSPLDRDRTDTQYF	TRBD1	TRBJ2-3	TRBV11-1	-
TGCGCCAGCAGCAGGGGGCCGGGACAGGGAGATGAAAAACTGTTTTTT	CASSRGPGQGDEKLFF	TRBD1	TRBJ1-4	TRBV5-1	once
TGTGCCAGCAGCCGAGTGGTGAGAAGGGGGTACGAGCAGTACTTC	CASSRVVRRGYEQYF	-	TRBJ2-7	TRBV28	-
TGTGCCAGCAGTTACGACGGGACAGGGGCAGATACGCAGTATTTT	CASSYDGTGADTQYF	TRBD1	TRBJ2-3	TRBV6-5	-
TGTGCCATCAGTGCCCCAGGGCCTCTAGATCCAGATACGCAGTATTTT	CAISAPGPLDPDTQYF	-	TRBJ2-3	TRBV10-3	many
TGCGCCAGCAGTCACATAATGGGACAGAAAAATCAGCCCCAGCATTTT	CASSHIMGQKNQPQHF	TRBD1	TRBJ1-5	TRBV4-1	-
TGTGCCAGCAGCTCGGAAGCGGGAGGGCCGGATGAGCAGTTCTTC	CASSSEAGGPDEQFF	TRBD2	TRBJ2-1	TRBV7-6	-
TGTGCCAGCACGCTAGCGGGAGAAGAGACCCAGTACTTC	CASTLAGEETQYF	TRBD2	TRBJ2-5	TRBV6-6	-
TGTGCCAGCATTAATCCTCAGGGGGCAAGTGGCAATCAGCCCCAGCATTTT	CASINPQGASGNQPQHF	TRBD1	TRBJ1-5	TRBV6-5	-
TGTGCCAGCAGTTACCGGACTAGCGGGAGAGGAAATGAGCAGTTCTTC	CASSYRTSGRGNEQFF	TRBD2	TRBJ2-1	TRBV6-5	-
TGTGCCAGCAGTTTACAGACAGGGGGCTTTGGGGCCAACGTCCTGACTTTC	CASSLQTGGFGANVLTF	TRBD1	TRBJ2-6	TRBV12-3/TRBV12-4	few
TGTGCCAGCAGCGATGCTGCCAAAAACATTCAGTACTTC	CASSDAAKNIQYF	-	TRBJ2-4	TRBV28	-
TGCAGTGCTAGCCCCCTTGAGGCAGGGGGGCAGTACTTC	CSASPLEAGGQYF	TRBD1	TRBJ2-7	TRBV20-1	-
TGTGCCAGCAGCTCCTGCGCGGGATGGGATGGCTACACCTTC	CASSSCAGWDGYTF	-	TRBJ1-2	TRBV21-1	few
TGTGCCAGCAGTTCTCAAGGTCAGATGAACACTGAAGCTTTCTTT	CASSSQGQMNTEAFF	-	TRBJ1-1	TRBV6-5	-
TGTGCCTGGAGTGGGGGACGAGCGCCCTGGAATGAGCAGTTCTTC	CAWSGGRAPWNEQFF	-	TRBJ2-1	TRBV30	-
TGTGCCAGCAGCTTGAACATCGGGGAGCTGTTTTTT	CASSLNIGELFF	-	TRBJ2-2	TRBV11-3	-
TGTGCCTGGGGGACAGGCGCCTACGAGCAGTACTTC	CAWGTGAYEQYF	TRBD1	TRBJ2-7	TRBV30	once
TGCGCCAGCAGCCAAGATGGGGGAGGAAAAGAGACCCAGTACTTC	CASSQDGGGKETQYF	-	TRBJ2-5	TRBV4-1	few
TGCAGTGCTAGTTTACTACTAGCGGGAGGGCCGTACAATGAGCAGTTCTTC	CSASLLLAGGPYNEQFF	TRBD2	TRBJ2-1	TRBV20-1	few
TGTGCCAGCATCCTCCTCCTAGCTGATACGCAGTATTTT	CASILLLADTQYF	-	TRBJ2-3	TRBV7-9	few
TGTGCCAGCAGCGAACCGGGACAGGGCTCCTCCTACGAGCAGTACTTC	CASSEPGQGSSYEQYF	TRBD1	TRBJ2-7	TRBV12-3/TRBV12-4	-
TGTGCCAGCAGCTTAGATGGAGACCTTAACTATGGCTACACCTTC	CASSLDGDLNYGYTF	-	TRBJ1-2	TRBV7-9	-
TGTGCCAGCAGCCAAACACTAACCACCGGGGAGCTGTTTTTT	CASSQTLTTGELFF	-	TRBJ2-2	TRBV7-8	-
TGTGCCAGCAGTCCTGAGGGGCTGAACACTGAAGCTTTCTTT	CASSPEGLNTEAFF	-	TRBJ1-1	TRBV6-6	few
TGTGCCAGCAGCCAGGGACATCTGAGCGGGAGGAGCTCCTACGAGCAGTACTTC	CASSQGHLSGRSSYEQYF	TRBD2	TRBJ2-7	TRBV7-9	-
TGTGCCAGCAGCAGTAGTACAACCGGGACTAGCGATCGATCGAACACCGGGGAGCTGTTTTTT	CASSSSTTGTSDRSNTGELFF	TRBD2	TRBJ2-2	TRBV11-1	-
TGTGCCAGCAGCCAAGGTACAGAAAACATTCAGTACTTC	CASSQGTENIQYF	-	TRBJ2-4	TRBV3-1	few
TGTGCCAGCAGCCCTCCAAAAAGGGTCCTCTACAATGAGCAGTTCTTC	CASSPPKRVLYNEQFF	-	TRBJ2-1	TRBV14	-
TGTGCCAGCAGAGCGACAGGGACCTACAATGAGCAGTTCTTC	CASRATGTYNEQFF	TRBD1	TRBJ2-1	TRBV11-1	-